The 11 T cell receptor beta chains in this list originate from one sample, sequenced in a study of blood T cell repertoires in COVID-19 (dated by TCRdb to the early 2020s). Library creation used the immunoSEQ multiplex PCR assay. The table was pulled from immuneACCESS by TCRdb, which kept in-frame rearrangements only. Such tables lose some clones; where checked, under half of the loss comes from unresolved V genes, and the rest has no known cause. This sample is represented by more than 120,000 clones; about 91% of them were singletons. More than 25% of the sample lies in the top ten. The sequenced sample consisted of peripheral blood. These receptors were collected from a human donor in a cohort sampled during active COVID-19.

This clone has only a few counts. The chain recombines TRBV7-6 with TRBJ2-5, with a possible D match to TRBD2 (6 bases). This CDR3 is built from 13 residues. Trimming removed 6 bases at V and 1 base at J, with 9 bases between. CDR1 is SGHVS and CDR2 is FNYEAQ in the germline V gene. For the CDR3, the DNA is TGTGCCAGCAGACCGACTAGCCAAGAGACCCAGTACTTC. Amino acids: CASRPTSQETQYF.

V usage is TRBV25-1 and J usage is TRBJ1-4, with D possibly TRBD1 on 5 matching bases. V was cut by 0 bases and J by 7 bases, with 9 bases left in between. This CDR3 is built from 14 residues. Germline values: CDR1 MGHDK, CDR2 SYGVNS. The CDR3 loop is CASSEYLGGEKLFF. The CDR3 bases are TGTGCCAGCAGTGAATACTTGGGGGGTGAAAAACTGTTTTTT.

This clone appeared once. CDR3 loop: CASSIGEVGPGELFF. DNA of the CDR3: TGTGCCAGTAGTATTGGGGAGGTCGGGCCCGGGGAGCTGTTTTTT. This chain connects TRBV19 to TRBJ2-2; possible D gene TRBD2, 6 bases. Trimming took 3 bases from V and 6 from J, leaving 14 bases between them. The CDR3 length is 15 residues. CDR1 and CDR2 from the germline V gene are LNHDA and SQIVND (reference sequence).

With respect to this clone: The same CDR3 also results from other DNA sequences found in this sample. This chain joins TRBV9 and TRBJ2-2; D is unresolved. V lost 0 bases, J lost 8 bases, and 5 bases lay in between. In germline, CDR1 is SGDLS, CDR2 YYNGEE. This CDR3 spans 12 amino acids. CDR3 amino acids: CASSVVSGELFF. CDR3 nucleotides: TGTGCCAGCAGCGTAGTCTCGGGGGAGCTGTTTTTT.

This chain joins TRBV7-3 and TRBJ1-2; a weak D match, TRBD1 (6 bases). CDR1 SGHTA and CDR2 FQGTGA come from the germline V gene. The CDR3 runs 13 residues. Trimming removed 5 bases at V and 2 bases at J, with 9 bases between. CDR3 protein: CASSLGQNYGYTF. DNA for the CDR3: TGTGCCAGCAGCCTTGGACAGAACTATGGCTACACCTTC. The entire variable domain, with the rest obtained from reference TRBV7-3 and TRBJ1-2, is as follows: GAGVSQTPSNKVTEKGKYVELRCDPISGHTALYWYRQSLGQGPEFLIYFQGTGAADDSGLPNDRFFAVRPEGSVSTLKIQRTERGDSAVYLCASSLGQNYGYTFGSGTRLTVV.

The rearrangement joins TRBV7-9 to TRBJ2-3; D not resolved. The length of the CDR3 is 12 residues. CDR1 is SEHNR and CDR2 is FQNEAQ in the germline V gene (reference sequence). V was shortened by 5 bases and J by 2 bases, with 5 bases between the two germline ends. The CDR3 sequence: CASSPYTDTQYF. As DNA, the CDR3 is TGTGCCAGCAGCCCCTACACAGATACGCAGTATTTT.

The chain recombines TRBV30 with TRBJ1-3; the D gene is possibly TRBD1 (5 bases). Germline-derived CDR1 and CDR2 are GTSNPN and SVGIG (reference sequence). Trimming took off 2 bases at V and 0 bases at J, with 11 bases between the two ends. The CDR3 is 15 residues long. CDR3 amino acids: CAWSRGDPSGNTIYF. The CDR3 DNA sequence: TGTGCCTGGAGTCGGGGGGATCCCTCTGGAAACACCATATATTTT.

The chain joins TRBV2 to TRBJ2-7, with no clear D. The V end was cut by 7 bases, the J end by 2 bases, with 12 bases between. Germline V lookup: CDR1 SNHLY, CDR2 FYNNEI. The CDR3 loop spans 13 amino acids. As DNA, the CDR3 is TGTGCCAGCAATCCGAAGTCTACCTACGAGCAGTACTTC. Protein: CASNPKSTYEQYF.

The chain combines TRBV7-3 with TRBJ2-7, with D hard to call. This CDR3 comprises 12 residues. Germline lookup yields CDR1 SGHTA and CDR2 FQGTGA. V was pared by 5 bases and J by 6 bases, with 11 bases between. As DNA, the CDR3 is TGTGCCAGCAGCCAAACTGGTGGCGAGCAGTACTTC. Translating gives CASSQTGGEQYF. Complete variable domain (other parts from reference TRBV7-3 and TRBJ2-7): GAGVSQTPSNKVTEKGKYVELRCDPISGHTALYWYRQSLGQGPEFLIYFQGTGAADDSGLPNDRFFAVRPEGSVSTLKIQRTERGDSAVYLCASSQTGGEQYFGPGTRLTVT.

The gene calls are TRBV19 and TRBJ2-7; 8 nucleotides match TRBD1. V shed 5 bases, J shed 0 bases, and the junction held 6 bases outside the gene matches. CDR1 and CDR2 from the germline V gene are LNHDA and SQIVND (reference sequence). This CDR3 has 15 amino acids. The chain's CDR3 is CASSPGTGFSYEQYF. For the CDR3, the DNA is TGTGCCAGTAGTCCTGGGACAGGTTTCTCCTACGAGCAGTACTTC.

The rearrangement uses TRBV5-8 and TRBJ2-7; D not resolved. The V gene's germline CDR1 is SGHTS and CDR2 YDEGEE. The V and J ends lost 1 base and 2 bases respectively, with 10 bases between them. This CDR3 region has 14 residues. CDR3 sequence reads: CASSLYAGTYEQYF. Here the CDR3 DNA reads TGTGCCAGCAGCTTGTACGCAGGTACCTACGAGCAGTACTTC. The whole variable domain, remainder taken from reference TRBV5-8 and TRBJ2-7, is EAGVTQSPTHLIKTRGQQATLRCSPISGHTSVYWYQQALGLGLQFLLWYDEGEERNRGNFPPRFSGRQFPNYSSELNVNALELEDSALYLCASSLYAGTYEQYFGPGTRLTVT.